This T cell receptor (beta chain) was identified during a study of early T cells in non-severe SARS-CoV-2 infection. TCRdb analysed the 5' RACE reads with MiXCR anew, one entry per CDR3 protein. The sample consists of just under 65,000 distinct CDR3 sequences, 8% to 9% of them appearing once. This clonotype has only a few counts. This TCR was recovered from an adult who was a healthcare worker with PCR-confirmed SARS-CoV-2 infection or an uninfected control (not recorded which). Sequencing used whole blood, obtained at baseline.

In DNA, the CDR3 is TGTGCCACTAAAGGGGATCTCTCCTACGAGCAGTACTTC. Translation: CATKGDLSYEQYF. The chain is built from TRBV12-3 or TRBV12-4 and TRBJ2-7, with D perhaps matching TRBD1 (5 bases). Deletions cut 10 bases from V and 0 bases from J, with 13 bases between. The CDR3 totals 13 residues.